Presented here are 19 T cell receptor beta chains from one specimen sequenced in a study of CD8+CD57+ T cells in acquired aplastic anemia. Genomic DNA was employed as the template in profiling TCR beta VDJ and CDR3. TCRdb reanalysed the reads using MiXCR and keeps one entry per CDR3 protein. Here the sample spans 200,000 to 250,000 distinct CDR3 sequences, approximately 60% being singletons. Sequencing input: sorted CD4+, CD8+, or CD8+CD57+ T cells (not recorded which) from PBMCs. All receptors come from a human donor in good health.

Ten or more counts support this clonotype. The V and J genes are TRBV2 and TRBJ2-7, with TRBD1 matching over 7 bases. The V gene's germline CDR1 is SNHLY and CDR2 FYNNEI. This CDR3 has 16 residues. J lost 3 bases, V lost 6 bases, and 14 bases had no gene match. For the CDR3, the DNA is TGTGCCAGCAGAGACGAGACAGGGTTTCGTTTCTACGAGCAGTACTTC. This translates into CASRDETGFRFYEQYF.

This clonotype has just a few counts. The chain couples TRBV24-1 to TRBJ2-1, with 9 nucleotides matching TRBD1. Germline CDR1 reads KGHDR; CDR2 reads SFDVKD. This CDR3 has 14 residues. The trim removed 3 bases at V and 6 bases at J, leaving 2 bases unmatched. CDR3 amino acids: CATSDPGQGNEQFF. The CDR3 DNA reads TGTGCCACCAGTGATCCGGGACAGGGCAATGAGCAGTTCTTC.

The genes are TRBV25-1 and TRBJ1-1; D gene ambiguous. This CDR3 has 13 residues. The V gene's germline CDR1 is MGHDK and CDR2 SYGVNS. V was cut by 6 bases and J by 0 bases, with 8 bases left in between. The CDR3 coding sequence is TGTGCCAGCAGGGCGGCAGTGAACACTGAAGCTTTCTTT. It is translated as CASRAAVNTEAFF.

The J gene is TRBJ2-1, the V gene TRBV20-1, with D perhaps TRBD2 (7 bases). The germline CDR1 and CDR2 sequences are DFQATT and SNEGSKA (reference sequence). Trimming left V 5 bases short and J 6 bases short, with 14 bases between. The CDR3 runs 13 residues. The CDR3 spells CSAGGGEFNEQFF. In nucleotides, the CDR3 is TGCAGTGCTGGAGGGGGGGAGTTCAATGAGCAGTTCTTC.

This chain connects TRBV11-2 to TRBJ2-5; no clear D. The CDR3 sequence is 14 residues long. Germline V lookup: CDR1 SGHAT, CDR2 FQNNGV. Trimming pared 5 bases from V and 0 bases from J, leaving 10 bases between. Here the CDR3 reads CASSPPDHQETQYF. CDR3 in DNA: TGTGCCAGCAGCCCCCCGGACCACCAAGAGACCCAGTACTTC.

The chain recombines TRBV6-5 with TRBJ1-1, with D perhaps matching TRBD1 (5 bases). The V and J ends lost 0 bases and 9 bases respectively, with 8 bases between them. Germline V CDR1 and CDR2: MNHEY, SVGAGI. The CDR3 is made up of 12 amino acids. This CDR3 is CASSYSSGQAFF. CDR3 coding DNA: TGTGCCAGCAGTTACTCATCAGGGCAAGCTTTCTTT.

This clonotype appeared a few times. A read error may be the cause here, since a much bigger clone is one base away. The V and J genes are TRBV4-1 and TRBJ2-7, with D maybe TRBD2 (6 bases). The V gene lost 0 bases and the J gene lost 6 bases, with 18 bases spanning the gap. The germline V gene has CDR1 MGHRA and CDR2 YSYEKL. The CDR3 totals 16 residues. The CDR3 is CASSQEGLGGASEQYF. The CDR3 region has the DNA TGCGCCAGCAGCCAAGAAGGCCTGGGCGGGGCGTCCGAGCAGTACTTC.

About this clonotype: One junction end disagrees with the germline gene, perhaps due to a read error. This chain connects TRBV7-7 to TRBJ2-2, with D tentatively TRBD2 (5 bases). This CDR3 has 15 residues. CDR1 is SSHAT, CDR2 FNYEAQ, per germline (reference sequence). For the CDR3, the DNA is TGTGCCAGCAGCTTCAAGAACGCGAACGCCGGGGAGCTGCTTTTT. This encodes CASSFKNANAGELLF.

The CDR3 nucleotides read TGTGCCAGTACCCAGGGGACCACAGATACGCAGTATTTT. This encodes CASTQGTTDTQYF. This chain joins TRBV19 and TRBJ2-3, with a weak D call TRBD1 (6 bases). The CDR3 is 13 residues long. The V and J ends lost 7 bases and 2 bases respectively, with 10 bases between them. The germline gives CDR1 LNHDA, CDR2 SQIVND (reference sequence).

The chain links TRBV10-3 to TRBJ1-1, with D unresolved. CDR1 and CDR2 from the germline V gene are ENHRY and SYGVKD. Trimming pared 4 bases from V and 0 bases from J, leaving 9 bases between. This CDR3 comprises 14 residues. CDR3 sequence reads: CAISGDLMNTEAFF. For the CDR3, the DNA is TGTGCCATCAGTGGAGACCTCATGAACACTGAAGCTTTCTTT.

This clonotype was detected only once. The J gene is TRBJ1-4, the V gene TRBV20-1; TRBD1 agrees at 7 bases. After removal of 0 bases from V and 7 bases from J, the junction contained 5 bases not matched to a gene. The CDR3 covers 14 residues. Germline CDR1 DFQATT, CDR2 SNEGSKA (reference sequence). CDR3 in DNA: TGCAGTGCTAGAGAAGGACAGGCCATTGAAAAACTGTTTTTT. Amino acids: CSAREGQAIEKLFF.

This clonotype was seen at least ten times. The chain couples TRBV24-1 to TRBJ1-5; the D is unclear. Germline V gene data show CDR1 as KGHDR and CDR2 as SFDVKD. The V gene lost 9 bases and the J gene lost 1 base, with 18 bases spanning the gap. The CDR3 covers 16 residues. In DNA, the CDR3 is TGTGCCACCCTAAAGTACCCCCTAGGAAGCAATCAGCCCCAGCATTTT. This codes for CATLKYPLGSNQPQHF.

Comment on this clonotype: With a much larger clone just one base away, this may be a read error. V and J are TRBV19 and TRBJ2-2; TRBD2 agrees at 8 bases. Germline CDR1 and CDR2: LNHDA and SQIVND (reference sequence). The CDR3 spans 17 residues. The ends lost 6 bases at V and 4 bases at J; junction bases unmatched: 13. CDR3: CASSLPKGLDITGELFF. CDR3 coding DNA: TGTGCCAGTAGCCTACCGAAGGGACTAGACATCACCGGGGAGCTGTTTTTT.

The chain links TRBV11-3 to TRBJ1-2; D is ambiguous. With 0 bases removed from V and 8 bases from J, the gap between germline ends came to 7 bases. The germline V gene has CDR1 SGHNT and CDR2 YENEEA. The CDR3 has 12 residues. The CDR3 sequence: CASSLDRRGYTF. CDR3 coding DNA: TGTGCCAGCAGCTTAGACCGGAGGGGCTACACCTTC.

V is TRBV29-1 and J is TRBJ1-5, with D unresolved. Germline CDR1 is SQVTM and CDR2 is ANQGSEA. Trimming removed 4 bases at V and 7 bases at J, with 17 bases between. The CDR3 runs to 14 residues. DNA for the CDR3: TGCAGCGTTGCCATGTCCGGGAGAGACCAGCCCCAGCATTTT. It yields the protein CSVAMSGRDQPQHF.

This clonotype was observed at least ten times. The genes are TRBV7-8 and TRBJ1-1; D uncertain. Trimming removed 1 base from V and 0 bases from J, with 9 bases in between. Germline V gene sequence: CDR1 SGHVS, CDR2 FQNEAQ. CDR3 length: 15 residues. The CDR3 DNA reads TGTGCCAGCAGCTTAGACTCCCAGATGAACACTGAAGCTTTCTTT. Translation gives CASSLDSQMNTEAFF.

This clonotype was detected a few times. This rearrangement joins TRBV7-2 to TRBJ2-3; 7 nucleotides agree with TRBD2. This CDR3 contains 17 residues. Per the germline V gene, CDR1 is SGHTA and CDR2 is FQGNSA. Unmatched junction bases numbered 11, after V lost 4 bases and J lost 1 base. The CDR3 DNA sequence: TGTGCCAGCAGCTCGCCCGGGCGGGAGACACGCACAGATACGCAGTATTTT. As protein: CASSSPGRETRTDTQYF.

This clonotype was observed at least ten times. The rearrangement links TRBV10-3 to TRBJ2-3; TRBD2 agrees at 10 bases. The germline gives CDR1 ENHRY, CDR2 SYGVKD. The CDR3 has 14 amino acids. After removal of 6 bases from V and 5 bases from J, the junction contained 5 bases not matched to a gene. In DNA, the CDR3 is TGTGCCATCAGGAGCGGGAGGGAAATAGATACGCAGTATTTT. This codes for CAIRSGREIDTQYF.

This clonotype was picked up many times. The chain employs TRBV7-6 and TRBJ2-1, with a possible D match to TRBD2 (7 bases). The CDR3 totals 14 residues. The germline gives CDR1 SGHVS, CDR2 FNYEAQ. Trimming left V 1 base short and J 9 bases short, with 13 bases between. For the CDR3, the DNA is TGTGCCAGCAGCTTAGGGGGGGGGGCTAGTGAGCAGTTCTTC. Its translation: CASSLGGGASEQFF.